The 7 T cell receptor beta chains in this list originate from one sample, sequenced in a study of T cells of healthy individuals listed by TCRdb under 2018. The protocol used for the library was 5' RACE. The listed sequencing device is Illumina MiSeq. The public reads were run again by TCRdb, first through fastp at Q25 and then through MiXCR, and only productive beta chains were kept. Duplicate CDR3 protein sequences are folded into a single record with the most common DNA and genes. This sample has approximately 89,000 distinct CDR3 sequences in its table, and roughly 5% of those were observed once. 7.5% to 9.5% of the sample goes to the ten largest clones. Receptors originate from a female donor in good health.

This clonotype was recorded many times. The DNA of the CDR3 is TGCGCCAGCAGCTTGGAATATTCTAGCACAGATACGCAGTATTTT. This translates into CASSLEYSSTDTQYF. The rearrangement joins TRBV5-1 to TRBJ2-3; no clear D. The CDR3 extends over 15 amino acids. V was pared by 0 bases and J by 0 bases, with 8 bases between. The germline gives CDR1 SGHRS, CDR2 YFSETQ. The variable domain in full, completed from reference TRBV5-1 and TRBJ2-3, reads KAGVTQTPRYLIKTRGQQVTLSCSPISGHRSVSWYQQTPGQGLQFLFEYFSETQRNKGNFPGRFSGRQFSNSRSEMNVSTLELGDSALYLCASSLEYSSTDTQYFGPGTRLTVL.

About this clonotype itself: A much larger clone lies one base from this, so it may be a read error. The chain recombines TRBV7-6 with TRBJ2-5; TRBD1 agrees at 8 bases. The CDR3 is 15 residues long. CDR1 is SGHVS and CDR2 is FNYEAQ in the germline V gene. The CDR3 nucleotides read TGTGCCAGCAGGGCAGGGGGCTCCAACCAAGAGACCCAGTGCTTC. Protein: CASRAGGSNQETQCF.

This clonotype was counted at least ten times. The V call is TRBV7-9, the J call TRBJ2-1, with TRBD2 matching 8 bases. CDR3 size: 20 residues. After removal of 4 bases from V and 5 bases from J, the junction contained 22 bases not matched to a gene. Germline loops: CDR1 SEHNR, CDR2 FQNEAQ (reference sequence). CDR3 sequence: CASSSSGVAGHFHPNNEQFF. The CDR3 nucleotides are TGTGCCAGCAGCTCAAGTGGGGTAGCGGGACACTTCCACCCCAACAATGAGCAGTTCTTC.

The chain links TRBV4-3 to TRBJ1-2, with TRBD1 matching over 12 bases. Trimming removed 4 bases from V and 7 bases from J; junction bases left unmatched: 7. Germline V CDR1 and CDR2: LGHNA, YSLEER. The CDR3 totals 15 residues. The CDR3 sequence: CASSLKGDRGLGYTF. CDR3 DNA: TGCGCCAGCAGCCTAAAGGGGGACAGGGGGCTTGGCTACACCTTC.

There are many counts of this clonotype. The gene calls are TRBV7-2 and TRBJ2-5; no firm D call. The CDR3 consists of 11 residues. V dropped 5 bases and J dropped 3 bases, with 4 bases sitting between them. Looked up from germline, CDR1 is SGHTA and CDR2 is FQGNSA. The CDR3 is CASSEKETQYF. CDR3 in DNA: TGTGCCAGCAGCGAGAAAGAGACCCAGTACTTC. The full variable domain, in which reference TRBV7-2 and TRBJ2-5 provide the parts outside the CDR3, is GAGVSQSPSNKVTEKGKDVELRCDPISGHTALYWYRQSLGQGLEFLIYFQGNSAPDKSGLPSDRFSAERTGGSVSTLTIQRTQQEDSAVYLCASSEKETQYFGPGTRLLVL.

About this clonotype: A much larger clone differs from this one at a single base, so this may be a read error. The gene calls are TRBV7-8 and TRBJ1-5; D may be TRBD1 (6 bases). This CDR3 comprises 15 residues. Germline loops: CDR1 SGHVS, CDR2 FQNEAQ. The CDR3 spells CASSFLPAGEGSQNF. The CDR3 region has the DNA TGTGCCAGCAGCTTCCTTCCTGCAGGGGAAGGGTCCCAGAATTTT.

There are many counts of this clonotype. As DNA, the CDR3 is TGTGGAGAGCGGGAGGGCCGAGAGACCCAGTACTTC. Translating gives CGEREGRETQYF. V gene TRBV15 combines with J gene TRBJ2-5, with 10 nucleotides matching TRBD2. This CDR3 has 12 residues. Germline loops: CDR1 LNHNV, CDR2 YYDKDF (reference sequence).